These 3 T cell receptor beta chains were sequenced from one sample in a study of tumor-infiltrating lymphocytes in oesophageal squamous cell carcinoma. MiXCR, run by TCRdb on the PCR reads, gives a single entry per CDR3 protein. Of 20,000 or so distinct CDR3 sequences listed, just over 40% are singletons. The specimen was normal esophageal tissue next to the tumor. The receptors come from a male donor with esophageal squamous cell carcinoma.

As for this clonotype: The germline gene is not matched at one end of the junction; a read error may be the cause. J is TRBJ2-5 and V is TRBV19; unclear D gene. CDR1 and CDR2 from the germline V gene are LNHDA and SQIVND (reference sequence). The CDR3 is made up of 13 amino acids. The CDR3 DNA follows: TGTGCCAGTAGTATAGTCGGGCCTACGAGCAGTACTTTC. It encodes CASSIVGPTSSTF.

This clonotype showed up many times. V is TRBV9 and J is TRBJ2-1, with a tentative D call TRBD2 (5 bases). The CDR3 has 15 residues. Germline values: CDR1 SGDLS, CDR2 YYNGEE. Between the trimmed V and J ends, which lost 0 bases and 0 bases, there was a span of 7 bases. The CDR3: CASSVEDSSYNEQFF. The DNA of the CDR3 is TGTGCCAGCAGCGTAGAGGACTCCTCCTACAATGAGCAGTTCTTC.

The chain couples TRBV20-1 to TRBJ2-7, with 14 nucleotides matching TRBD2. Trimming took 3 bases from V and 0 from J; bases not matched to a gene: 10. Germline-derived CDR1 and CDR2 are DFQATT and SNEGSKA (reference sequence). The CDR3 covers 18 residues. The CDR3 bases are TGCAGTGCTAGCCCCGGACTAGCGGGGGGCATGGTCTCCTACGAGCAGTACTTC. Encoded protein: CSASPGLAGGMVSYEQYF.